This TCR beta chain came from a study of TIL therapy for anti-PD-1-resistant metastatic lung cancer. Across the whole study: Median tumor PD-L1 proportion score was under 7.5%. Tumors carried a median 1.5 non-synonymous mutations per megabase.

This clone was seen a handful of times. Its matching antigen is unknown. The CDR3 runs 16 residues. J gave up 3 bases and V 1 base, and 6 bases lay outside the gene matches. Germline V lookup: CDR1 SGHTA, CDR2 FQGNSA. Time point specified: pre-treatment sample, taken before nivolumab and TIL therapy. Tumor tissue came from excised metastases, mostly pleural nodules or supraclavicular lymph nodes. Study observations and caveats: Many TIL product clones were absent from baseline tumor, suggesting clonal contraction.

This was the immunoSEQ v3 assay. Sequencing depth was 1.9 million or so read pairs for survey level, roughly 4.5-6.5 million for deep. Assay: immunoSEQ multiplex PCR; the TCRdb copy retains only in-frame clones and omits some. The sample gives approximately 92,000 clones, less than 70% of which show up once; approximately 11% is in the top ten. Sequenced material: tumor tissue, taken at baseline. The source of this sequence is a person between 30 and 79 years old with non-small cell lung cancer. V gene TRBV7-2 combines with J gene TRBJ2-7; 10 positions match TRBD2. CDR3 bases: TGTGCCAGCAGCTTAGTTGCTAGCGGGAGTAACTACGAGCAGTACTTC. It translates to CASSLVASGSNYEQYF.